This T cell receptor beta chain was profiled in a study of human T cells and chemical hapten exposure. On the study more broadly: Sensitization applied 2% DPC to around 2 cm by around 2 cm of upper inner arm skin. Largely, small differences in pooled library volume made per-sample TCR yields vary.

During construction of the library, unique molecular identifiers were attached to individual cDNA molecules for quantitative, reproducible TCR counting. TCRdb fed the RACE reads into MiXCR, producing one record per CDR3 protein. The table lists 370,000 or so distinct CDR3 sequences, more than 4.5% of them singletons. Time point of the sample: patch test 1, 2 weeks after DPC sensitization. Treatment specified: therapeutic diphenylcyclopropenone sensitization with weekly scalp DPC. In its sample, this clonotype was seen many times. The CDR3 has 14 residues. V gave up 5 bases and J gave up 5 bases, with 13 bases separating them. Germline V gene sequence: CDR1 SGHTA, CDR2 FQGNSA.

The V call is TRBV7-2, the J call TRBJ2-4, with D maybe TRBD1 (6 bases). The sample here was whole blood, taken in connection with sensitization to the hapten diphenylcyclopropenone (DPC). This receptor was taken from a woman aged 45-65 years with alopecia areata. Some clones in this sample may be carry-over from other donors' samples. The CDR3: CASSPYGGQNIQYF. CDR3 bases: TGTGCCAGCAGCCCCTATGGGGGCCAAAACATTCAGTACTTC.